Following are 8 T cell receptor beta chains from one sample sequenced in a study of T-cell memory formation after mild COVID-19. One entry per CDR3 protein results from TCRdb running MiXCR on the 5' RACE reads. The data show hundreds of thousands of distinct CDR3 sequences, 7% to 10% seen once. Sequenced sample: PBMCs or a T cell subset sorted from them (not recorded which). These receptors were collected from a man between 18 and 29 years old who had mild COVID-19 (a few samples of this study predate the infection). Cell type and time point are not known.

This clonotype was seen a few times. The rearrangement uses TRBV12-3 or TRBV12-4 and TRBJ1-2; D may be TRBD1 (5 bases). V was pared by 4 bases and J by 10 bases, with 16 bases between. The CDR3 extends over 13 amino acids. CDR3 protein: CASSWGTGIDYTF. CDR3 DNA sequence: TGTGCCAGCAGTTGGGGGACGGGGATCGACTACACCTTC.

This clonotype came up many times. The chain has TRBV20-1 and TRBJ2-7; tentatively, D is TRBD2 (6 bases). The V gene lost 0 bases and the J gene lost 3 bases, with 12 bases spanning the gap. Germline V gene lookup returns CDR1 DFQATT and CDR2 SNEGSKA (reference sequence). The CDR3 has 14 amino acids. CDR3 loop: CSARDRLALYEQYF. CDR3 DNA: TGCAGTGCTAGAGACCGCCTAGCGCTCTACGAGCAGTACTTC.

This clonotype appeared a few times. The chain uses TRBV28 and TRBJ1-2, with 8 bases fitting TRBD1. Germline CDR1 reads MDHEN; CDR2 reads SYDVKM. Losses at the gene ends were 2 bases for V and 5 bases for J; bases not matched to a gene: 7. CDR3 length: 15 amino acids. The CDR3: CASSLRGDRIYGYTF. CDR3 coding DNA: TGTGCCAGCAGTTTAAGGGGGGACAGGATATATGGCTACACCTTC.

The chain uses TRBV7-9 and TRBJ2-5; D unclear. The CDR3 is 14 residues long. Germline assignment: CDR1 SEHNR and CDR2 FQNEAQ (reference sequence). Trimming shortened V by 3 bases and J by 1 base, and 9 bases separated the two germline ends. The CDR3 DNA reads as TGTGCCAGCAGCTTGAGTGCCTCCCAAGAGACCCAGTACTTC. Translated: CASSLSASQETQYF.

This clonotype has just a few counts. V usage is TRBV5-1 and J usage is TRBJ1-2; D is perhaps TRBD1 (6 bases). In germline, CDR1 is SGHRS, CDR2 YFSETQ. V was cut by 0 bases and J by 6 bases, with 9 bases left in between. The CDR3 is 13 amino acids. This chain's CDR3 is CASSLAGDDGYTF. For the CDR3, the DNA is TGCGCCAGCAGCTTGGCAGGGGACGATGGCTACACCTTC.

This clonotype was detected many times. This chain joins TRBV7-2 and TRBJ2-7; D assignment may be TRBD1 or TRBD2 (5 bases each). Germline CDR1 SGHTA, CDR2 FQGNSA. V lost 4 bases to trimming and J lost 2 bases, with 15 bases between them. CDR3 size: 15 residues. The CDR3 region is CASSSEAGRAYEQYF. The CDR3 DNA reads TGTGCCAGCAGCTCAGAGGCGGGCAGGGCCTACGAGCAGTACTTC.

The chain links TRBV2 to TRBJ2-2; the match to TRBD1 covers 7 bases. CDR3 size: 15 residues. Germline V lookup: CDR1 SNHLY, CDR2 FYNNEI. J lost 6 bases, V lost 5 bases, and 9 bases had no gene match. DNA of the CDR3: TGTGCCAGCAGTTTGGCGACAGGGCGCGCCGGGGAGCTGTTTTTT. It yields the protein CASSLATGRAGELFF.

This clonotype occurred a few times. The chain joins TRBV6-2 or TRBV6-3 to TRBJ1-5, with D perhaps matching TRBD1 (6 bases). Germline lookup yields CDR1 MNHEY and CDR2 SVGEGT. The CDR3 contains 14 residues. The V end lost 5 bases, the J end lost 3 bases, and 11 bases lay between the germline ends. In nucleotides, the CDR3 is TGTGCCAGCAGTCCCCACAGGGACAATCAGCCCCAGCATTTT. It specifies CASSPHRDNQPQHF.